Listed below are T cell receptor beta chains from one sample, sequenced in a study of shared clonotypes between healthy human individuals. TCRdb's copy holds only in-frame clones and misses some; the assay was immunoSEQ multiplex PCR. Among fewer than 850,000 clones listed, 55% to 75% were seen once. The sequenced material came from memory CD4+ T cells sorted from blood. The source is a woman under 40 in good health. Each CDR3 is given with its conserved first and last residue. D genes are given only for firm matches. Only part of the rows carry a size: once, few, many, or a class if the clone is expanded.

d_call clone_size j_call v_call cdr3_aa cdr3_nt
- - TRBJ2-3 TRBV2 CASSPRVATDTQYF TGTGCCAGCAGTCCTCGGGTAGCCACAGATACGCAGTATTTT
- once TRBJ1-1 TRBV9 CASKKGLSNTEAFF TGTGCCAGCAAAAAGGGACTCTCGAACACTGAAGCTTTCTTT
- - TRBJ1-2 TRBV10-3 CAISETQGRVEGYTF TGTGCCATCAGTGAGACACAGGGTAGGGTTGAGGGCTACACCTTC
TRBD1 - TRBJ2-7 TRBV5-1 CASNTGGEGGYEQYF TGCGCCAGCAATACAGGGGGAGAAGGGGGATACGAGCAGTACTTC
- - TRBJ2-3 TRBV19 CASSIAGVRADTQYF TGTGCCAGTAGTATTGCTGGAGTTAGAGCAGATACGCAGTATTTT
TRBD1 few TRBJ1-2 TRBV5-4 CASRGQGAQVGYTF TGTGCCAGCAGGGGACAGGGGGCGCAGGTTGGCTACACCTTC
- few TRBJ1-4 TRBV27 CASSFYSSRSEKLFF TGTGCCAGCAGTTTTTACTCCAGCAGGAGTGAAAAACTGTTTTTT
- - TRBJ2-5 TRBV5-8 CASSFEVYQETQYF TGTGCCAGCAGCTTCGAAGTGTACCAAGAGACCCAGTACTTC
TRBD1 - TRBJ2-2 TRBV15 CATSRGQGARRELFF TGTGCCACCAGCAGAGGACAGGGGGCACGAAGGGAGCTGTTTTTT
- - TRBJ2-5 TRBV2 CASSRDKWPETQYF TGTGCCAGCAGCCGAGATAAGTGGCCAGAGACCCAGTACTTC
- - TRBJ1-1 TRBV4-2 CASSQGGQNTEAFF TGTGCCAGCAGCCAAGGAGGACAGAACACTGAAGCTTTCTTT
- - TRBJ1-2 TRBV19 CASSIDGQNYGYTF TGTGCCAGTAGTATAGACGGGCAGAACTATGGCTACACCTTC
TRBD1 - TRBJ1-4 TRBV29-1 CSGTTGEGEKLFF TGCAGCGGGACGACAGGGGAGGGTGAAAAACTGTTTTTT
TRBD1 - TRBJ1-2 TRBV6-1 CASSGWAGGNYGYTF TGTGCCAGCAGTGGTTGGGCAGGGGGTAACTATGGCTACACCTTC
TRBD2 many TRBJ2-2 TRBV10-3 CAISESLAGYNTGELFF TGTGCCATCAGTGAGTCCTTAGCGGGGTATAACACCGGGGAGCTGTTTTTT
TRBD2 - TRBJ2-3 TRBV2 CAGTGTSDNTYWGTDTQYF TGTGCCGGTACCGGGACTAGCGACAACACCTATTGGGGCACAGATACGCAGTATTTT
- - TRBJ1-3 TRBV7-2 CASSLQEGTGNTIYF TGTGCCAGCAGCTTACAGGAGGGGACTGGAAACACCATATATTTT
- - TRBJ1-3 TRBV7-8 CASSTTDSSGNTIYF TGTGCCAGCAGCACGACGGACAGCTCTGGAAACACCATATATTTT
- - TRBJ2-7 TRBV7-2 CASSLDGTRSYEQYF TGTGCCAGCAGCTTAGATGGCACGCGCTCCTACGAGCAGTACTTC
- - TRBJ2-7 TRBV23-1 CASSSSGSRRYEQYF TGCGCCAGCTCCTCATCCGGGAGCCGTCGGTACGAGCAGTACTTC
TRBD2 - TRBJ2-3 TRBV6-5 CASSRLAGGDTQYF TGTGCCAGCAGTCGACTAGCGGGAGGAGATACGCAGTATTTT
- - TRBJ2-1 TRBV19 CASSPRSGVYNEQFF TGTGCCAGTAGTCCACGTTCCGGGGTCTACAATGAGCAGTTCTTC
- many TRBJ1-4 TRBV7-9 CASSPTPYRATNEKLFF TGTGCCAGCAGCCCAACCCCCTACAGAGCAACTAATGAAAAACTGTTTTTT
- few TRBJ1-5 TRBV28 CASGRTHFRANNQPQHF TGTGCCAGCGGTCGTACCCATTTCCGGGCCAATAATCAGCCCCAGCATTTT
TRBD2 - TRBJ2-3 TRBV4-1 CASSQLDMGLGLSDTQYF TGCGCCAGCAGCCAGTTAGACATGGGACTAGGGTTGTCAGATACGCAGTATTTT
TRBD1 - TRBJ2-7 TRBV13 CASSDKQGARAYEQYF TGTGCCAGCAGCGATAAACAGGGGGCTCGGGCCTACGAGCAGTACTTC
- - TRBJ1-3 TRBV6-5 CASSYANTIYF TGTGCCAGCAGTTACGCCAACACCATATATTTT
TRBD1 - TRBJ2-7 TRBV7-2 CASSQKTGGGYEQYF TGTGCCAGCAGCCAAAAGACAGGGGGCGGCTACGAGCAGTACTTC
- - TRBJ2-5 TRBV28 CASSLPTPGEETQYF TGTGCCAGCAGTTTACCCACCCCGGGAGAAGAGACCCAGTACTTC
- - TRBJ2-7 TRBV1 CTSSWTGGARFSYEQYF TGCACCAGCAGCTGGACAGGGGGCGCACGTTTTTCCTACGAGCAGTACTTC
- few TRBJ2-7 TRBV11-2 CASSSLRAGEQYF TGTGCCAGCAGCTCGCTCAGAGCGGGCGAGCAGTACTTC
TRBD1 - TRBJ1-3 TRBV11-2 CASSAPGTGTIYF TGTGCCAGCAGCGCTCCCGGGACAGGGACCATATATTTT
TRBD2 - TRBJ2-5 TRBV27 CASSLLAGGETQYF TGTGCCAGCAGTTTACTAGCGGGAGGAGAGACCCAGTACTTC
- - TRBJ2-7 TRBV19 CASRGTNYEQYF TGTGCCAGTAGAGGGACGAACTACGAGCAGTACTTC
- - TRBJ2-7 TRBV10-3 CATEPVGAGYEQYF TGTGCCACCGAACCCGTCGGAGCGGGCTACGAGCAGTACTTC
- - TRBJ2-3 TRBV11-2 CASSMDSYTDTQYF TGTGCCAGCAGCATGGACAGCTACACAGATACGCAGTATTTT
- - TRBJ1-3 TRBV19 CASSISWRTEGSGNTIYF TGTGCCAGTAGTATATCATGGAGGACCGAGGGTTCCGGAAACACCATATATTTT
TRBD2 - TRBJ2-7 TRBV5-1 CASSLLAGVSYEQYF TGCGCCAGCAGCTTGCTAGCGGGGGTTTCCTACGAGCAGTACTTC
- - TRBJ2-5 TRBV27 CASNKQGFGETQYF TGTGCCAGCAACAAGCAGGGTTTCGGGGAGACCCAGTACTTC
- - TRBJ1-6 TRBV6-5 CASTSLPDGSPLHF TGTGCCAGCACCTCACTCCCGGACGGTTCACCCCTCCACTTT
- - TRBJ2-7 TRBV4-1 CASSQGVRDLARYF TGCGCCAGCAGCCAAGGGGTCAGGGACCTCGCCAGGTACTTC
- - TRBJ2-1 TRBV11-2 CASSSGDWRWDLNEQFF TGTGCCAGCAGCTCAGGCGACTGGCGGTGGGACCTTAATGAGCAGTTCTTC
- - TRBJ2-7 TRBV23-1 CASTSIHEQYF TGCGCCAGCACAAGCATCCACGAGCAGTACTTC
- once TRBJ2-7 TRBV4-1 CASSQGPPGGPYEQYF TGCGCCAGCAGCCAAGGCCCGCCAGGCGGACCCTACGAGCAGTACTTC